This TCR beta chain was recorded in a study of blood T cells in healthy people across ages. Findings of the study overall: Higher diversity, along with more naive CD4+ cells, distinguished long-lived donors from aged donors. When one million T cells were used, diversity estimates were thought to be underestimates.

The second PCR ran about 6 to 11 cycles with a sample-barcoded 5' primer and J-beta primers. The template-switch adaptor was a 5' adaptor with 12 random nucleotides. It tagged each cDNA molecule. Using its own MiXCR run on the 5' RACE reads, TCRdb lists one record per CDR3 protein. Among approximately 690,000 distinct CDR3 sequences listed, less than 45% were seen once. This clonotype was seen only a few times. Its antigen is undetermined. Caucasian, healthy and from Russia, the donors were aged between about 6 and 90. The CDR3 has 14 amino acids. Trimming cost V 2 bases and J 4 bases, with 11 bases left between them. Germline values: CDR1 SGHTA, CDR2 FQGNSA.

Sequencing input: blood. The receptor's source is a man at least 80 years old in good health. The chain has TRBV7-2 and TRBJ2-5, with a tentative D call TRBD1 (6 bases). The chain's CDR3 is CASSLTGSLETQYF. For the CDR3, the DNA is TGTGCCAGCAGCTTAACAGGGTCCTTAGAGACCCAGTACTTC. Full variable domain (outside the CDR3, taken from reference TRBV7-2 and TRBJ2-5): GAGVSQSPSNKVTEKGKDVELRCDPISGHTALYWYRQSLGQGLEFLIYFQGNSAPDKSGLPSDRFSAERTGGSVSTLTIQRTQQEDSAVYLCASSLTGSLETQYFGPGTRLLVL.